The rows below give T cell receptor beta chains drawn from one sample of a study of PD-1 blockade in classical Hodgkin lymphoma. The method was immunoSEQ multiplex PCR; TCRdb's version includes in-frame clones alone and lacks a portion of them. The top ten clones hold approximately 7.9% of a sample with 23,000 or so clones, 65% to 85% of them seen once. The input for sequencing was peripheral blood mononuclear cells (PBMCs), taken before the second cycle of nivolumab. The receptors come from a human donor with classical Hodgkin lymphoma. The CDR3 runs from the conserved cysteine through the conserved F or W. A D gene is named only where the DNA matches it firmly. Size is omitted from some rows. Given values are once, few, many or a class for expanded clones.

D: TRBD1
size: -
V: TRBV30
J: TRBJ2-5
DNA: TGTGCCTGGAGGGACAGGGGGAAACAAGAGGCCCAGTACTTC
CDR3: CAWRDRGKQEAQYF

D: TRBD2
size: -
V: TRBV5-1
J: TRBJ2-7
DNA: TGCGCCAGCAGCCAGACTAGCGAGGCGTACGAGCAGTACTTC
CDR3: CASSQTSEAYEQYF

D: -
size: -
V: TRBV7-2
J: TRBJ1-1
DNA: TGTGCCAGCAGCCTCCAGGGTGGGGGGAACACTGAAGCTTTCTTT
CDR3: CASSLQGGGNTEAFF

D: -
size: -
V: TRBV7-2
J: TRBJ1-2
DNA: TGTGCCAGCAGCTTAGGTTCGGGGCTTTACTATGGCTACACCTTC
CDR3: CASSLGSGLYYGYTF

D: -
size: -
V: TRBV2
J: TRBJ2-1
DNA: TGTGCCAGCAGCCAGACACCCTTAAGTGAGCAGTTCTTC
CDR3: CASSQTPLSEQFF

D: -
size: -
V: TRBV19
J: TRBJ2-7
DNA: TGTGCCAGTAGTAGAGTCCGGGACCGACACTACGAGCAGTACTTC
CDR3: CASSRVRDRHYEQYF

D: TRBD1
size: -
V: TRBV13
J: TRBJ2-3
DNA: TGTGCCAGCAGCTCTACTACAGGGGCGGTGGATACGCAGTATTTT
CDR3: CASSSTTGAVDTQYF

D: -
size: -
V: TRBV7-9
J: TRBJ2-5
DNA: TGTGCCAGCAGCCACCAGTTTGGGGAAGAGACCCAGTACTTC
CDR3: CASSHQFGEETQYF

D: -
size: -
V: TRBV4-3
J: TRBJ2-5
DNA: TGCGCCAGCAGCCAAGATTCAGGGTGGCAGACCCAGTACTTC
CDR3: CASSQDSGWQTQYF

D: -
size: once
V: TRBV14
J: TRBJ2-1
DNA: TGTGCCAGCAGCCAGGTTAACAGAGGAGAGCAGTTCTTC
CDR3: CASSQVNRGEQFF

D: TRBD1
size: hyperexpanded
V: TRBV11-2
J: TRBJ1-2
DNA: TGTGCCATCCCGTACAGGGGGCACGGCTACACCTTC
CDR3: CAIPYRGHGYTF

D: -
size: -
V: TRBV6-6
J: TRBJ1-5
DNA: TGTGCCAGCAAAAGGGTGCAGGGCGGCCAGCCCCAGCATTTT
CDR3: CASKRVQGGQPQHF

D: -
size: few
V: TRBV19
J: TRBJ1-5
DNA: TGTGCCAGTAGGCTTGGGAGTAGCAATCAGCCCCAGCATTTT
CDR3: CASRLGSSNQPQHF

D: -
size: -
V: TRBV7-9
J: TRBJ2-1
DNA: TGTGCCAGCAGCTTAGCCTGGGGGGACAATGAGCAGTTCTTC
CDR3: CASSLAWGDNEQFF

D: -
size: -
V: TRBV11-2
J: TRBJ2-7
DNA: TGTGCCAGCAACCGACAAGCCAACTCCTACGAGCAGTACTTC
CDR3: CASNRQANSYEQYF

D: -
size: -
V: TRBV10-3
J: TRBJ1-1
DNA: TGTGCCATCAGTGAGAGTAGTGGTGTGATTGAAGCTTTCTTT
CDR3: CAISESSGVIEAFF

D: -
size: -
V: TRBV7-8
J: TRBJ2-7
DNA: TGTGCCAGCAGCACCGGGAGACAGGCGAACCCCCACTTC
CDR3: CASSTGRQANPHF